The 13 T cell receptor beta chains presented below share a single source sample, sequenced in a study of cytomegalovirus exposure and HLA in healthy donors. A multiplex PCR was run with 60 Vbeta primers and 13 Jbeta primers. Clones were sequenced by immunoSEQ multiplex PCR, and TCRdb holds only the in-frame ones, with some missing. The data contain about 150,000 clones, about 80% of them singletons. Sample: PBMCs. These receptors all come from a young woman in good health and CMV-seropositive.

The chain employs TRBV4-3 and TRBJ2-1, with 14 nucleotides matching TRBD2. CDR3 length equals 18 residues. The trim removed 1 base at V and 8 bases at J, leaving 10 bases unmatched. The germline CDR1 and CDR2 sequences are LGHNA and YSLEER. CDR3 loop: CASSQAGTSGSGWDEQFF. CDR3 in DNA: TGCGCCAGCAGCCAAGCCGGGACTAGCGGGAGTGGGTGGGATGAGCAGTTCTTC.

The rearrangement uses TRBV4-1 and TRBJ1-5; D is unresolved. Germline CDR1 reads MGHRA; CDR2 reads YSYEKL. Trimming shortened V by 0 bases and J by 11 bases, and 20 bases separated the two germline ends. CDR3 length equals 16 residues. CDR3 DNA sequence: TGCGCCAGCAGCCAAGATGTTAGCTCAGCCGGCGGGGCCCAGCATTTT. This gives the protein CASSQDVSSAGGAQHF.

The chain has TRBV28 and TRBJ2-7, with D possibly being TRBD2 (6 bases). The CDR3 totals 15 residues. V was cut by 0 bases and J by 6 bases, with 15 bases left in between. In germline, CDR1 is MDHEN, CDR2 SYDVKM. This chain's CDR3 is CASSLWAGSGSEQYF. Here the CDR3 DNA reads TGTGCCAGCAGTTTATGGGCCGGTAGCGGCTCCGAGCAGTACTTC.

The chain employs TRBV5-6 and TRBJ1-4, with TRBD1 matching over 8 bases. The ends lost 0 bases at V and 7 bases at J; junction bases unmatched: 5. CDR1 is SGHDT, CDR2 YYEEEE, per germline. The CDR3 extends over 15 amino acids. CDR3 sequence reads: CASSLGGQGFEKLFF. CDR3 nucleotide sequence: TGTGCCAGCAGCTTGGGCGGACAGGGATTTGAAAAACTGTTTTTT.

This chain links TRBV7-3 with TRBJ2-1, with D uncertain. Germline CDR1 SGHTA, CDR2 FQGTGA. Trimming pared 2 bases from V and 5 bases from J, leaving 13 bases between. The CDR3 length is 15 residues. The CDR3 DNA sequence: TGTGCCAGCAGCTTACAAACTTCGTTTGACAATGAGCAGTTCTTC. It codes for CASSLQTSFDNEQFF. Supplemented by reference TRBV7-3 and TRBJ2-1, the full variable domain reads GAGVSQTPSNKVTEKGKYVELRCDPISGHTALYWYRQSLGQGPEFLIYFQGTGAADDSGLPNDRFFAVRPEGSVSTLKIQRTERGDSAVYLCASSLQTSFDNEQFFGPGTRLTVL.

The J gene is TRBJ2-5, the V gene TRBV6-5; a weak D match, TRBD2 (6 bases). In germline, CDR1 is MNHEY, CDR2 SVGAGI. This CDR3 region has 12 residues. The V gene lost 5 bases and the J gene lost 9 bases, with 13 bases spanning the gap. DNA for the CDR3: TGTGCCAGCAGTCGCTCTACGGGGGCCCAGTACTTC. Amino acid sequence: CASSRSTGAQYF.

On this clone: The same CDR3 also results from other DNA sequences found in this sample. This sequence joins TRBV5-1 and TRBJ2-7, with TRBD1 identical over 8 bases. This CDR3 has 15 residues. The germline V gene has CDR1 SGHRS and CDR2 YFSETQ. With V trimmed by 3 bases and J by 5 bases, 10 bases remained unmatched. The CDR3 coding sequence is TGCGCCAGCAGCTCCTCGACAGGGGAAGGCAACGAGCAGTACTTC. Protein product: CASSSSTGEGNEQYF.

The rearrangement joins TRBV11-3 to TRBJ2-1; D gene unclear. Trimming pared 0 bases from V and 10 bases from J, leaving 4 bases between. Germline CDR1 is SGHNT and CDR2 is YENEEA. This CDR3 has 11 residues. CDR3 DNA: TGTGCCAGCAGCTTAGAACGGGAGCAGTTCTTC. Its translation is CASSLEREQFF. Filled out from reference TRBV11-3 and TRBJ2-1, the complete variable domain reads EAGVVQSPRYKIIEKKQPVAFWCNPISGHNTLYWYLQNLGQGPELLIRYENEEAVDDSQLPKDRFSAERLKGVDSTLKIQPAELGDSAVYLCASSLEREQFFGPGTRLTVL.

This clone was counted a single time. This chain connects TRBV6-4 to TRBJ1-2; TRBD1 might be the D (6 bases). The CDR3 has 14 amino acids. Germline-derived CDR1 and CDR2 are MRHNA and SNTAGT. The V end lost 6 bases, the J end lost 4 bases, and 15 bases lay between the germline ends. CDR3 residues: CASRRTEEGYGYTF. CDR3 DNA sequence: TGTGCCAGCAGGAGGACAGAAGAGGGCTATGGCTACACCTTC.

The gene calls are TRBV5-5 and TRBJ2-3; 10 bases align to TRBD2. Germline CDR1 is SGHKS and CDR2 is YYEKEE (reference sequence). V lost 5 bases and J lost 4; bases outside the gene matches: 7. This CDR3 has 15 residues. CDR3 sequence: CASRYRAGGPDTQYF. CDR3 in DNA: TGTGCCAGCAGATACCGAGCGGGAGGGCCAGATACGCAGTATTTT.

The chain uses TRBV7-9 and TRBJ1-4; 7 bases agree with TRBD1. CDR1 is SEHNR, CDR2 FQNEAQ, per germline (reference sequence). The CDR3 is 14 residues long. V shed 6 bases, J shed 8 bases, and the junction held 9 bases outside the gene matches. The CDR3 DNA reads as TGTGCCAGCAGGGAGACAGGGCTCGGGGAAAAACTGTTTTTT. Residues: CASRETGLGEKLFF.

This clone appeared a single time. The chain uses TRBV7-9 and TRBJ2-2; TRBD1 matches at 9 bases. V shed 5 bases and J 5 bases; nucleotides not matched to a gene: 6. CDR3 size: 15 residues. CDR1 and CDR2 (germline): SEHNR, FQNEAQ (reference sequence). CDR3 region: CASSPGTGQTGELFF. Written as DNA, the CDR3 is TGTGCCAGCAGCCCCGGGACAGGGCAAACCGGGGAGCTGTTTTTT.

This rearrangement joins TRBV11-2 to TRBJ2-7; no reliable D call. The germline gives CDR1 SGHAT, CDR2 FQNNGV. This CDR3 comprises 14 residues. Trimming stripped 3 bases from V and 4 bases from J, with 13 bases between. This chain's CDR3 is CASSFPGLPYEQYF. The CDR3 DNA follows: TGTGCCAGCAGCTTCCCGGGTCTACCGTACGAGCAGTACTTC.